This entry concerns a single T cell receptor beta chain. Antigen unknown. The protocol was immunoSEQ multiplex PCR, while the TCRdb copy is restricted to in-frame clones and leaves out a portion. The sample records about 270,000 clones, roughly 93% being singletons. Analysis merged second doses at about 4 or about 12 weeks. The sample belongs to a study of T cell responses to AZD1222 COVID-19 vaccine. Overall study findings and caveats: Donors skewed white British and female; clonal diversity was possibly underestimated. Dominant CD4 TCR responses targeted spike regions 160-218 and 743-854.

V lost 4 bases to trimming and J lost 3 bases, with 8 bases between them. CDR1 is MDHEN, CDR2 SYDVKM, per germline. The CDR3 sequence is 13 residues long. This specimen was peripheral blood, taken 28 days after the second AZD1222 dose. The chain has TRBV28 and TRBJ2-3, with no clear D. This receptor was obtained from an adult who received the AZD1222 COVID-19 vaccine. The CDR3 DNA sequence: TGTGCCAGCAGTTCCCCTCCGACAGATACGCAGTATTTT. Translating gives CASSSPPTDTQYF.